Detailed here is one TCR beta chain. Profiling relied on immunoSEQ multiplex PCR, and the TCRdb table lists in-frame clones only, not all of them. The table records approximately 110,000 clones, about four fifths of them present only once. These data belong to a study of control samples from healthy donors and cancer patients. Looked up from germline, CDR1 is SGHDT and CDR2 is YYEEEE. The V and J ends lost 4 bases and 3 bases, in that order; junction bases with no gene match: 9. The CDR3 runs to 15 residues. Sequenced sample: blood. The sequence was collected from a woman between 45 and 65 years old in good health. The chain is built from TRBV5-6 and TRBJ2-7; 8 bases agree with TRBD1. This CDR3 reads CASSRTGGQVYEQYF. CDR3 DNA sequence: TGTGCCAGCAGCAGAACAGGGGGTCAAGTCTACGAGCAGTACTTC.